Given below is one T cell receptor beta chain in context. Its antigen remains unidentified. Preparation of the TCRbeta library used unique molecular identifiers. From the PCR reads, TCRdb called clonotypes with MiXCR, one entry per CDR3 protein. The sample has just over 950,000 distinct CDR3 sequences, about 31% seen once. These data are taken from a study of T-cell reconstitution after alpha-beta-depleted transplantation in children. V gave up 4 bases and J gave up 5 bases, with 17 bases separating them. From germline, CDR1 is SEHNR and CDR2 FQNEAQ (reference sequence). The CDR3 contains 15 residues. Study results and caveats: Reportedly, roughly two months post-transplant, alpha-beta T cells arose from several hundred expanded graft clones. Newly produced T cells mostly provided counts and TCRbeta diversity after one year, as hyperexpanded clones declined. Some patients' high day-60 TCRbeta diversity was attributed to recipient cells surviving conditioning.

The chain uses TRBV7-9 and TRBJ1-2; TRBD1 might be the D (5 bases). The specimen was PBMCs, mostly from graft donor cells, collected 360 days after TCRalphabeta/CD19-depleted stem cell transplant. This receptor was obtained from a boy younger than two who had a stem cell transplant for SCID, so the T cells may come from the graft donor. CDR3 in DNA: TGTGCCAGCAGCTCACCGCGAATTGGGGGATATGGCTACACCTTC. This encodes CASSSPRIGGYGYTF. The whole variable domain, filled in from reference TRBV7-9 and TRBJ1-2, reads DTGVSQNPRHKITKRGQNVTFRCDPISEHNRLYWYRQTLGQGPEFLTYFQNEAQLEKSRLLSDRFSAERPKGSFSTLEIQRTEQGDSAMYLCASSSPRIGGYGYTFGSGTRLTVV.